These 24 T cell receptor beta chains were sequenced from one sample in a study of T cells in Graves' hyperthyroidism and ophthalmopathy. Using RNA transcripts as the source, TCR beta CDR3 regions were amplified. Initially, a first-round RT-PCR of the TCR CDR3 employed the HTBI primer set. TCRdb reanalysed the multiplex PCR reads using MiXCR and keeps one entry per CDR3 protein. The sample holds approximately 740,000 distinct CDR3 sequences, 12% to 15% seen once. The specimen sequenced was blood. The receptors originated from a woman aged 18-29 years with Graves' hyperthyroidism.

This clonotype was recorded at least ten times. The V and J genes are TRBV15 and TRBJ2-7, with 9 bases lining up with TRBD1. CDR1 LNHNV and CDR2 YYDKDF come from the germline V gene (reference sequence). With V trimmed by 5 bases and J by 2 bases, 4 bases remained unmatched. This CDR3 comprises 14 residues. CDR3 nucleotides: TGTGCCACCAGCGGGGACAGGGATGCCTACGAGCAGTACTTC. The encoded protein is CATSGDRDAYEQYF.

To note about this clonotype: A read error is possible here, since a much larger clone lies one base away. J is TRBJ2-1 and V is TRBV3-1; 9 bases fit TRBD2. The end of the DNA fits TRBJ2-7 better, so the J call may be wrong. The germline gives CDR1 LGHDT, CDR2 YNNKEL (reference sequence). The length of the CDR3 is 14 residues. CDR3 sequence (DNA): TGTGCCAGCCGTAGGTCAGCGGGAGGAAATGAGCAGTACTTC. As protein: CASRRSAGGNEQYF.

This clonotype was found many times. The chain recombines TRBV12-3 or TRBV12-4 with TRBJ2-3; TRBD2 aligns across 7 bases. This CDR3 region has 15 residues. V lost 3 bases, J lost 1 base, and 4 bases stayed unmatched. CDR3 DNA sequence: TGTGCCAGCAGTTTTACGGGAGGCGGCACAGATACGCAGTATTTT. Amino acids: CASSFTGGGTDTQYF.

This clonotype was observed at least ten times. The chain uses TRBV20-1 and TRBJ2-7; 14 bases align to TRBD2. Germline V gene sequence: CDR1 DFQATT, CDR2 SNEGSKA (reference sequence). V trimming: 7 bases; J trimming: 6 bases; junction bases outside the gene matches: 23. This CDR3 has 19 amino acids. The CDR3 sequence is CSVVGGQGPTSGREGEQYF. The CDR3 coding sequence is TGCAGTGTGGTGGGGGGACAGGGACCGACTAGCGGGAGGGAGGGCGAGCAGTACTTC.

The table lists this clonotype with a few counts. The chain joins TRBV28 to TRBJ2-7; tentatively, D is TRBD2 (5 bases). The ends were cut back, 5 bases at V and 3 bases at J, with 14 bases in the middle. CDR3 length equals 14 residues. Looked up from germline, CDR1 is MDHEN and CDR2 is SYDVKM. CDR3 nucleotides: TGTGCCAGCAGTCCATGGACGGGAAACTACGAGCAGTACTTC. It specifies CASSPWTGNYEQYF.

The rearrangement links TRBV3-1 to TRBJ2-1; 9 positions match TRBD2. The V gene end was trimmed by 4 bases and the J gene end by 3 bases; junction bases not matched to a gene: 4. The CDR3 runs 15 residues. Germline V gene sequence: CDR1 LGHDT, CDR2 YNNKEL (reference sequence). As DNA, the CDR3 is TGTGCCAGCAGCCCCTCTAGCGGGAACTACAATGAGCAGTTCTTC. This sequence encodes CASSPSSGNYNEQFF.

The V call is TRBV14, the J call TRBJ1-4; D not certain. Germline V gene data show CDR1 as SGHDN and CDR2 as FVKESK. The CDR3 is made up of 13 amino acids. The V end was cut by 3 bases, the J end by 5 bases, with 7 bases between. The CDR3 region has the DNA TGTGCCAGCAGCCACGCCGAGAATGAAAAACTGTTTTTT. Protein: CASSHAENEKLFF.

This clonotype showed up just a few times. The chain carries TRBV6-5 and TRBJ1-2; tentatively, D is TRBD1 (6 bases). Germline assignment: CDR1 MNHEY and CDR2 SVGAGI. V lost 4 bases to trimming and J lost 5 bases, with 11 bases between them. This CDR3 comprises 13 residues. The CDR3 bases are TGTGCCAGCAGTTCTGTTCAGGGGTATGGCTACACCTTC. Amino acids: CASSSVQGYGYTF.

This chain connects TRBV4-3 to TRBJ1-2; weak D call: TRBD1 (5 bases). Trimming took 1 base from V and 4 from J, leaving 10 bases between them. This CDR3 comprises 14 residues. Germline CDR1 LGHNA, CDR2 YSLEER. In DNA form, the CDR3 reads TGCGCCAGCAGCCAAGGGGGACCGTTCTATGGCTACACCTTC. This sequence encodes CASSQGGPFYGYTF.

This clonotype was seen at least ten times. V is TRBV7-8 and J is TRBJ2-3; unclear D gene. The CDR3 loop spans 17 amino acids. Germline V gene lookup returns CDR1 SGHVS and CDR2 FQNEAQ. V lost 4 bases to trimming and J lost 0 bases, with 17 bases between them. CDR3 protein: CASSSSRISMSTDTQYF. DNA for the CDR3: TGTGCCAGCAGCTCCTCCCGCATATCGATGAGCACAGATACGCAGTATTTT.

This clonotype was seen repeatedly, ten times or more. J is TRBJ2-3 and V is TRBV5-1, with D tentatively TRBD1 or TRBD2 (7 bases each). This CDR3 region has 15 residues. Germline CDR1 and CDR2: SGHRS and YFSETQ. V was cut by 5 bases and J by 4 bases, with 17 bases left in between. The CDR3 DNA sequence: TGCGCCAGCAGAGCAAAGACAGGGAGGGCAGATACGCAGTATTTT. Its translation: CASRAKTGRADTQYF. The entire variable domain, with the rest obtained from reference TRBV5-1 and TRBJ2-3, is as follows: KAGVTQTPRYLIKTRGQQVTLSCSPISGHRSVSWYQQTPGQGLQFLFEYFSETQRNKGNFPGRFSGRQFSNSRSEMNVSTLELGDSALYLCASRAKTGRADTQYFGPGTRLTVL.

The chain uses TRBV29-1 and TRBJ2-4; D might be TRBD2 (6 bases). Trimming took off 7 bases at V and 1 base at J, with 11 bases between the two ends. This CDR3 has 13 amino acids. Germline V gives CDR1 SQVTM, CDR2 ANQGSEA. The CDR3 spells CSAVEGAKNIQYF. CDR3 sequence (DNA): TGCAGCGCGGTGGAGGGTGCCAAAAACATTCAGTACTTC.

This clonotype has a count of ten or more. The CDR3 nucleotides are TGTGCCAGCAGTTTGAGGCAGGGGAACGAAGAGACCCAGTACTTC. It yields the protein CASSLRQGNEETQYF. The rearrangement links TRBV27 to TRBJ2-5; tentatively, D is TRBD1 (6 bases). CDR3 length: 15 residues. V shed 3 bases and J shed 3 bases, with 14 bases lying between them. Germline V gene data show CDR1 as MNHEY and CDR2 as SMNVEV (reference sequence).

V usage is TRBV29-1 and J usage is TRBJ1-2; D not certain. CDR1 and CDR2 from the germline V gene are SQVTM and ANQGSEA. The CDR3 runs 11 residues. The V end lost 3 bases, the J end lost 7 bases, and 9 bases lay between the germline ends. This CDR3 reads CSVERRAGYTF. CDR3 coding DNA: TGCAGCGTTGAGAGAAGGGCTGGCTACACCTTC.

This clonotype was counted only a few times. The chain employs TRBV5-6 and TRBJ2-7, with D perhaps given as TRBD1 or TRBD2 (5 bases each). CDR1 SGHDT and CDR2 YYEEEE come from the germline V gene. V lost 2 bases, J lost 6 bases, and 12 bases lay in between. CDR3 size: 13 residues. For the CDR3, the DNA is TGTGCCAGCAGCTTCTTTAATGGGGGCGAGCAGTACTTC. Translated, it gives CASSFFNGGEQYF.

This clonotype was seen a handful of times. V gene TRBV18 combines with J gene TRBJ2-1; 9 nucleotides line up with TRBD2. Germline CDR1 is KGHSH and CDR2 is LQKENI. J gave up 6 bases and V 6 bases, and 15 bases lay outside the gene matches. This CDR3 contains 17 residues. As DNA, the CDR3 is TGTGCCAGCTCGGTGCTTTCCGGGACTAGCCGTTCCAATGAGCAGTTCTTC. This sequence encodes CASSVLSGTSRSNEQFF.

The rearrangement joins TRBV19 to TRBJ2-3; D is ambiguous. This CDR3 comprises 14 residues. Germline-derived CDR1 and CDR2 are LNHDA and SQIVND (reference sequence). The ends were cut back, 7 bases at V and 4 bases at J, with 15 bases in the middle. Here the CDR3 DNA reads TGTGCCAGTAATAACGGGTACCGATCAGATACGCAGTATTTT. Its translation is CASNNGYRSDTQYF.

As regards this clonotype: A much larger clone lies a single base off, so this may be a read error. The gene calls are TRBV11-3 and TRBJ1-6; no clear D. The CDR3 totals 16 residues. V lost 2 bases and J lost 9, with 17 bases in between. Germline CDR1 reads SGHNT; CDR2 reads YENEEA. Written as DNA, the CDR3 is TGTGCCAGCAGCTTAAGCAAAGGCCGGGGTAGTTCACCCCTCCACTTT. The encoded protein is CASSLSKGRGSSPLHF.

This clonotype has ten or more counts. The chain carries TRBV28 and TRBJ2-3; D is unclear. Germline CDR1 is MDHEN and CDR2 is SYDVKM. The CDR3 spans 14 residues. The ends were cut back, 5 bases at V and 6 bases at J, with 15 bases in the middle. CDR3 nucleotide sequence: TGTGCCAGCAGTGGCATCCGCCGGCCGGATACGCAGTATTTT. Translation gives CASSGIRRPDTQYF.

V and J are TRBV15 and TRBJ2-1, with 11 bases matching TRBD2. Matching the DNA end better, TRBJ2-7 makes the J call doubtful. CDR1 and CDR2 from the germline V gene are LNHNV and YYDKDF (reference sequence). There are 16 residues in the CDR3. Written as DNA, the CDR3 is TGTGCCACCAGCAGAGGGCTAGCGGGAGGCTACAATGAGCAGTACTTC. This gives the protein CATSRGLAGGYNEQYF.

The V and J genes are TRBV20-1 and TRBJ2-7; TRBD2 matches at 10 bases. The CDR3 spans 16 residues. The germline gives CDR1 DFQATT, CDR2 SNEGSKA (reference sequence). The ends lost 1 base at V and 2 bases at J; junction bases unmatched: 8. The CDR3 here is CSARAASGSTPYEQYF. The CDR3 coding sequence is TGCAGTGCTAGAGCCGCTAGCGGGAGTACACCCTACGAGCAGTACTTC.

V is TRBV2 and J is TRBJ2-3; D might be TRBD1 (5 bases). The germline V gene has CDR1 SNHLY and CDR2 FYNNEI. The CDR3 sequence is 15 residues long. Trimming pared 2 bases from V and 3 bases from J, leaving 12 bases between. The CDR3: CASSESSPGTDTQYF. DNA of the CDR3: TGTGCCAGCAGTGAATCGTCACCAGGGACAGATACGCAGTATTTT.

This clonotype appeared a few times. The rearrangement links TRBV19 to TRBJ1-3; D is undetermined. Germline V gives CDR1 LNHDA, CDR2 SQIVND (reference sequence). Trimming took 5 bases from V and 2 from J, leaving 13 bases between them. This CDR3 region has 15 residues. The CDR3 protein is CASSAFTGAGNTIYF. The DNA of the CDR3 is TGTGCCAGTAGTGCTTTCACGGGAGCTGGAAACACCATATATTTT.

This clonotype was picked up many times. The chain is built from TRBV4-1 and TRBJ1-5; 8 bases map to TRBD1. Trimming removed 3 bases from V and 2 bases from J; junction bases left unmatched: 6. Germline V lookup: CDR1 MGHRA, CDR2 YSYEKL. The CDR3 loop spans 16 amino acids. The CDR3 nucleotides read TGCGCCAGCAGCCATAGACAGGGGATGGGCAATCAGCCCCAGCATTTT. Encoded protein: CASSHRQGMGNQPQHF.